The next 9 T cell receptor beta chains were all read from a single sample in a study of T cells in Graves' hyperthyroidism and ophthalmopathy. TCR beta CDR3 sequences were amplified from RNA transcripts. Researchers ran a first-round RT-PCR on the TCR CDR3 using the HTBI primer set. In TCRdb, the multiplex PCR reads were re-called with MiXCR into one record per CDR3 protein. The sample records 500,000 to 650,000 distinct CDR3 sequences, less than 15% being singletons. The source material was blood. The receptor source for this set is a woman aged 40 to 50 with Graves' hyperthyroidism.

This clonotype was seen ten or more times. The V call is TRBV5-1, the J call TRBJ2-2; D might be TRBD2 (5 bases). This CDR3 contains 16 residues. Germline lookup yields CDR1 SGHRS and CDR2 YFSETQ. V shed 0 bases and J shed 5 bases, with 14 bases lying between them. Here the CDR3 DNA reads TGCGCCAGCAGCTTGGATCGTGGGAGCGGTACCGGGGAGCTGTTTTTT. Its translation: CASSLDRGSGTGELFF.

As to this clonotype: A clone one base away is much larger, so this may be a read error. The V and J genes are TRBV9 and TRBJ2-5; D unresolved. Germline V gene lookup returns CDR1 SGDLS and CDR2 YYNGEE. CDR3 length: 14 residues. The CDR3 bases are TGTGCCAGCAGCGCCGGTGGCGGCCAAGAGATCCAGTACTTC. Residues: CASSAGGGQEIQYF.

This clonotype was observed a few times. This may arise from a read error, as a much more abundant clone is one base away. This sequence joins TRBV30 and TRBJ1-6; maybe TRBD1 (5 bases). The CDR3 extends over 13 amino acids. V lost 5 bases, J lost 10 bases, and 15 bases lay in between. Germline V gene sequence: CDR1 GTSNPN, CDR2 SVGIG (reference sequence). The CDR3 sequence is CAWGATVGSPLHF. CDR3 DNA sequence: TGTGCCTGGGGGGCGACGGTGGGCTCACCCCTCCACTTT. Drawing the rest from reference TRBV30 and TRBJ1-6, the complete variable domain is SQTIHQWPATLVQPVGSPLSLECTVEGTSNPNLYWYRQAAGRGLQLLFYSVGIGQISSEVPQNLSASRPQDRQFILSSKKLLLSDSGFYLCAWGATVGSPLHFGNGTRLTVT.

This clonotype was seen only a few times. The V call is TRBV9, the J call TRBJ1-5; D ambiguous. The V gene lost 0 bases and the J gene lost 4 bases, with 5 bases spanning the gap. The CDR3 has 13 residues. CDR1 SGDLS and CDR2 YYNGEE come from the germline V gene. CDR3 protein: CASSVVPNQPQHF. CDR3 nucleotide sequence: TGTGCCAGCAGCGTAGTCCCGAATCAGCCCCAGCATTTT.

This clonotype was counted many times. The rearrangement joins TRBV12-3 or TRBV12-4 to TRBJ2-3; D is ambiguous. The ends were cut back, 6 bases at V and 0 bases at J, with 19 bases in the middle. The CDR3 has 17 amino acids. The CDR3: CASSPPVARTSTDTQYF. The CDR3 DNA reads TGTGCCAGCAGCCCTCCTGTGGCGAGAACTAGCACAGATACGCAGTATTTT.

This clonotype has a handful of counts. The CDR3 region is CAWRPGKGETQYF. As DNA, the CDR3 is TGTGCCTGGAGACCAGGGAAAGGGGAGACCCAGTACTTC. The chain has TRBV30 and TRBJ2-5, with D perhaps matching TRBD1 (5 bases). Trimming stripped 3 bases from V and 5 bases from J, with 13 bases between. The germline V gene has CDR1 GTSNPN and CDR2 SVGIG (reference sequence). The CDR3 totals 13 residues.

This clonotype was seen repeatedly, ten times or more. This chain uses TRBV20-1 with TRBJ2-5; D remains unclear. The germline V gene encodes CDR1 DFQATT and CDR2 SNEGSKA (reference sequence). V lost 3 bases and J 1 base, leaving 12 bases between the germline ends. The CDR3 totals 14 residues. The CDR3 is CSARGRSSQETQYF. CDR3 bases: TGCAGTGCTAGGGGAAGGAGTAGCCAAGAGACCCAGTACTTC.

This clonotype was observed at least ten times. The chain has TRBV29-1 and TRBJ2-7; 11 nucleotides line up with TRBD1. The CDR3 contains 15 residues. J gave up 2 bases and V 3 bases, and 6 bases lay outside the gene matches. Germline V gene data show CDR1 as SQVTM and CDR2 as ANQGSEA. In DNA, the CDR3 is TGCAGCGTTGAGGGTGGGACAGGGGGTCCCTACGAGCAGTACTTC. Translation gives CSVEGGTGGPYEQYF.

This chain connects TRBV6-9 to TRBJ2-7; 11 bases are shared with TRBD2. The CDR3 consists of 16 residues. CDR1 MNHGY and CDR2 SVAAGI come from the germline V gene. Trimming cost V 3 bases and J 0 bases; bases outside gene matches: 4. CDR3 bases: TGTGCCAGCAGTTACTTGGGACTAGCGGTCTCCTACGAGCAGTACTTC. It encodes CASSYLGLAVSYEQYF.